A single T cell receptor beta chain is shown here with its context. From the germline J gene comes the end of the CDR3, since the read stops 3 residues before it. The CDR3 is 14 amino acids. V lost 4 bases to trimming and J lost 6 bases; unmatched junction nucleotides: 8. The germline V gene encodes CDR1 SGHRS and CDR2 YFSETQ. The sample is drawn from a study of T cells in women clearing cervical HPV infection. The data were produced by immunoSEQ multiplex PCR, yet TCRdb's version contains in-frame clones alone and is incomplete. This sample contains fewer than 30,000 clones. This clonotype originated in a woman between 18 and 70 years old with a cervical HPV16 infection that either progressed to CIN3+ or cleared (not recorded which). The chain links TRBV5-1 to TRBJ2-7; 9 positions match TRBD1. The sample consisted of blood buffy coat. This chain's CDR3 is CASSPGTGRGEQYF. CDR3 DNA, as far as it was read: TGCGCCAGCAGCCCCGGGACAGGGAGGGGCGAG.